The 12 T cell receptor beta chains below all came from one sample that was sequenced in a study of T cell changes during pregnancy in multiple sclerosis. Sequencing was performed with immunoSEQ multiplex PCR; in TCRdb, only in-frame clones are kept and a portion is missing. The data hold about 83,000 clones, with around 90% observed a single time. The specimen comprised PBMCs, sampled in the first trimester of pregnancy. The receptors were gathered from a female donor in good health, serving as a control in a pregnancy study. Some clones in this sample may be carry-over from other donors' samples.

The chain employs TRBV15 and TRBJ1-6; 8 bases map to TRBD1. The CDR3 covers 14 residues. The germline gives CDR1 LNHNV, CDR2 YYDKDF (reference sequence). V shed 3 bases, J shed 6 bases, and the junction held 1 base outside the gene matches. CDR3 in amino acids: CATSRDRVNSPLHF. DNA for the CDR3: TGTGCCACCAGCAGGGACAGGGTTAATTCACCCCTCCACTTT.

The genes are TRBV7-9 and TRBJ2-7; a possible D gene is TRBD2 (5 bases). V lost 5 bases and J 6 bases, leaving 23 bases between the germline ends. Germline V gives CDR1 SEHNR, CDR2 FQNEAQ (reference sequence). The CDR3 is 16 amino acids. CDR3 coding DNA: TGTGCCAGCAGCCCCTACCTTGGCGTCCTAGGAGGCGAGCAGTACTTC. It encodes CASSPYLGVLGGEQYF. Full variable domain (outside the CDR3, taken from reference TRBV7-9 and TRBJ2-7): DTGVSQNPRHKITKRGQNVTFRCDPISEHNRLYWYRQTLGQGPEFLTYFQNEAQLEKSRLLSDRFSAERPKGSFSTLEIQRTEQGDSAMYLCASSPYLGVLGGEQYFGPGTRLTVT.

The J gene is TRBJ2-3, the V gene TRBV27; TRBD2 matches at 10 bases. The V gene's germline CDR1 is MNHEY and CDR2 SMNVEV (reference sequence). Trimming removed 5 bases from V and 4 bases from J; junction bases left unmatched: 9. This CDR3 has 16 amino acids. The CDR3 loop is CASSPIAGGSADTQYF. CDR3 nucleotide sequence: TGTGCCAGCAGTCCTATAGCGGGAGGATCCGCAGATACGCAGTATTTT.

The chain couples TRBV27 to TRBJ2-7; the D gene is possibly TRBD1 (6 bases). V was clipped by 1 base and J by 2 bases, with 12 bases between them. The CDR3 is 15 residues long. Germline-derived CDR1 and CDR2 are MNHEY and SMNVEV (reference sequence). The CDR3: CASSLFPTGTYEQYF. In DNA form, the CDR3 reads TGTGCCAGCAGTTTATTTCCGACAGGAACCTACGAGCAGTACTTC.

Only a few counts were recorded for this clone. The chain combines TRBV7-8 with TRBJ1-4; D is ambiguous. This CDR3 region has 18 residues. Trimming removed 4 bases at V and 7 bases at J, with 25 bases between. CDR1 SGHVS and CDR2 FQNEAQ come from the germline V gene. CDR3: CASSSIQAQVIGFEKLFF. The CDR3 DNA is TGTGCCAGCAGCTCGATTCAAGCCCAGGTGATCGGCTTTGAAAAACTGTTTTTT.

The chain's CDR3 is CASSGTGLSNQPQHF. As DNA, the CDR3 is TGTGCCAGCAGTGGTACAGGCCTAAGCAATCAGCCCCAGCATTTT. The chain joins TRBV28 to TRBJ1-5, with a weak D call TRBD1 (5 bases). The germline V gene encodes CDR1 MDHEN and CDR2 SYDVKM. Trimming took 5 bases from V and 1 from J, leaving 12 bases between them. The CDR3 has 15 residues.

The chain carries TRBV10-2 and TRBJ2-3; D gene ambiguous. Germline V gene lookup returns CDR1 WSHSY and CDR2 SAAADI. Trimming took 6 bases from V and 2 from J, leaving 9 bases between them. This CDR3 has 13 amino acids. CDR3 sequence (DNA): TGCGCCAGCAGACCTGAGGCCACAGATACGCAGTATTTT. Its translation: CASRPEATDTQYF.

The chain joins TRBV6-6 to TRBJ2-1; TRBD2 is a possible D gene (5 bases). CDR1 is MNHNY and CDR2 is SVGAGI in the germline V gene (reference sequence). The CDR3 sequence is 13 residues long. Between the trimmed V and J ends, which lost 4 bases and 9 bases, there was a span of 13 bases. CDR3 DNA: TGTGCCAGCAGTTTCGAGGGTAGTGGTGAGCAGTTCTTC. Its translation: CASSFEGSGEQFF.

V usage is TRBV2 and J usage is TRBJ2-7, with 7 nucleotides matching TRBD1. The CDR3 contains 14 residues. Germline V gives CDR1 SNHLY, CDR2 FYNNEI. Unmatched junction bases numbered 4, after V lost 4 bases and J lost 1 base. The CDR3 DNA reads TGTGCCAGCAGTGGCCTCAGGGGGTCCTACGAGCAGTACTTC. Protein product: CASSGLRGSYEQYF.

The CDR3 reads CASSTEWPRRADTQYF. The CDR3 DNA reads TGCGCCAGCAGCACAGAATGGCCCAGGCGCGCAGATACGCAGTATTTT. The chain uses TRBV4-3 and TRBJ2-3; no definite D call. Trimming removed 5 bases from V and 4 bases from J, with 19 bases in between. Germline V gene sequence: CDR1 LGHNA, CDR2 YSLEER. CDR3 length: 16 residues.

This rearrangement joins TRBV19 to TRBJ2-5, with TRBD1 identical over 9 bases. Germline lookup yields CDR1 LNHDA and CDR2 SQIVND (reference sequence). The CDR3 is 15 residues long. Trimming took 5 bases from V and 3 from J; bases not matched to a gene: 7. CDR3 DNA: TGTGCCAGTAGTCCCGGGACAGGGACAAAAGAGACCCAGTACTTC. Translated: CASSPGTGTKETQYF.

The chain couples TRBV7-3 to TRBJ1-3; no clear D. Germline CDR1 reads SGHTA; CDR2 reads FQGTGA. The CDR3 is 15 residues long. Trimming removed 0 bases at V and 0 bases at J, with 6 bases between. This CDR3 reads CASSLTGSSGNTIYF. The DNA for the CDR3 is TGTGCCAGCAGCTTAACGGGGAGCTCTGGAAACACCATATATTTT.